These 24 T cell receptor beta chains originate from one sample sequenced in a study of T-cell memory formation after mild COVID-19. TCRdb fed the 5' RACE reads into MiXCR, producing one record per CDR3 protein. The sample has 110,000 or so distinct CDR3 sequences, roughly 19% seen once. Sequenced material: PBMCs or a T cell subset sorted from them (not recorded which). These receptors were obtained from a man aged 18 to 35 who had mild COVID-19 (a few samples of this study predate the infection). Cell type and time point are not known.

This clonotype was counted only a few times. The chain has TRBV5-6 and TRBJ1-2; possibly TRBD1 for D (5 bases). The length of the CDR3 is 13 residues. CDR1 is SGHDT and CDR2 is YYEEEE in the germline V gene. The V end lost 3 bases, the J end lost 7 bases, and 13 bases lay between the germline ends. CDR3 residues: CASSSDGAFGYTF. In nucleotides, the CDR3 is TGTGCCAGCAGCTCCGACGGGGCGTTTGGCTACACCTTC. Full variable domain (outside the CDR3, taken from reference TRBV5-6 and TRBJ1-2): DAGVTQSPTHLIKTRGQQVTLRCSPKSGHDTVSWYQQALGQGPQFIFQYYEEEERQRGNFPDRFSGHQFPNYSSELNVNALLLGDSALYLCASSSDGAFGYTFGSGTRLTVV.

This clonotype was recorded a few times. This chain uses TRBV5-1 with TRBJ2-7; D ambiguous. In germline, CDR1 is SGHRS, CDR2 YFSETQ. V shed 2 bases and J shed 1 base, with 16 bases lying between them. The CDR3 runs 16 residues. CDR3 loop: CASSFPDCRDSYEQYV. CDR3 bases: TGCGCCAGCAGCTTCCCAGACTGCCGAGATTCCTACGAGCAGTACGTC.

The chain couples TRBV20-1 to TRBJ2-5; 8 bases map to TRBD2. Germline loops: CDR1 DFQATT, CDR2 SNEGSKA (reference sequence). V shed 7 bases and J 5 bases; nucleotides not matched to a gene: 6. The CDR3 has 12 residues. The CDR3 spells CSELAAGETQYF. CDR3 in DNA: TGCAGTGAACTAGCGGCCGGGGAGACCCAGTACTTC.

This clonotype was detected only a few times. The chain combines TRBV5-5 with TRBJ1-4, with 7 bases aligning to TRBD1. CDR1 is SGHKS, CDR2 YYEKEE, per germline (reference sequence). The length of the CDR3 is 15 residues. V gave up 0 bases and J gave up 7 bases; unmatched junction bases: 6. CDR3 coding DNA: TGTGCCAGCAGCTTGGAAGGGGGCAAGGGTGAAAAACTGTTTTTT. Translated: CASSLEGGKGEKLFF.

The table lists this clonotype with many counts. The rearrangement joins TRBV7-8 to TRBJ2-2; 10 bases match TRBD1. The CDR3 sequence is 18 residues long. CDR1 is SGHVS, CDR2 FQNEAQ, per germline. V shed 3 bases and J 5 bases; nucleotides not matched to a gene: 12. CDR3 amino acids: CASSFPFGTGVDTGELFF. In DNA, the CDR3 is TGTGCCAGCAGCTTTCCTTTCGGGACAGGGGTCGATACCGGGGAGCTGTTTTTT. Full variable domain (missing parts from reference TRBV7-8 and TRBJ2-2): GAGVSQSPRYKVAKRGQDVALRCDPISGHVSLFWYQQALGQGPEFLTYFQNEAQLDKSGLPSDRFFAERPEGSVSTLKIQRTQQEDSAVYLCASSFPFGTGVDTGELFFGEGSRLTVL.

This chain links TRBV7-9 with TRBJ1-2; D possibly corresponds to TRBD1 (5 bases). The CDR3 has 15 residues. CDR1 is SEHNR, CDR2 FQNEAQ, per germline (reference sequence). The V end lost 5 bases, the J end lost 6 bases, and 19 bases lay between the germline ends. CDR3 residues: CASSPQPTGNNGYTF. DNA for the CDR3: TGTGCCAGCAGCCCACAACCCACAGGCAATAATGGCTACACCTTC.

At least ten counts were recorded for this clonotype. In nucleotides, the CDR3 is TGTGCCAGCAGTTTACCTACGGAGACCCAGTACTTC. Translated: CASSLPTETQYF. This chain connects TRBV7-2 to TRBJ2-5, with D uncertain. Germline loops: CDR1 SGHTA, CDR2 FQGNSA. The CDR3 is 12 amino acids. Trimming removed 6 bases from V and 5 bases from J, with 10 bases in between.

This clonotype has more than one count but fewer than ten. This rearrangement joins TRBV6-5 to TRBJ2-3, with D hard to call. This CDR3 comprises 12 residues. Trimming shortened V by 0 bases and J by 5 bases, and 3 bases separated the two germline ends. Germline-derived CDR1 and CDR2 are MNHEY and SVGAGI. The CDR3 DNA sequence: TGTGCCAGCAGTTACTCGAAAGATACGCAGTATTTT. Translating gives CASSYSKDTQYF.

The chain is built from TRBV4-2 and TRBJ2-2; TRBD2 is a possible D gene (5 bases). The CDR3 has 14 residues. The V and J ends lost 3 bases and 3 bases respectively, with 8 bases between them. CDR1 is LGHNA and CDR2 is YNFKEQ in the germline V gene. CDR3: CASSHLRDTGELFF. Here the CDR3 DNA reads TGTGCCAGCAGCCACTTGAGGGACACCGGGGAGCTGTTTTTT.

The chain recombines TRBV12-3 or TRBV12-4 with TRBJ1-5; TRBD1 agrees at 7 bases. V lost 6 bases and J lost 0; bases outside the gene matches: 5. This CDR3 is built from 15 residues. The CDR3 loop is CASRVGTASNQPQHF. In DNA form, the CDR3 reads TGTGCCAGCAGGGTCGGGACAGCTAGCAATCAGCCCCAGCATTTT.

This clonotype has a handful of counts. The V gene is TRBV7-2, the J gene TRBJ1-3; D is unresolved. The CDR3 runs to 17 residues. The V gene lost 0 bases and the J gene lost 0 bases, with 12 bases spanning the gap. Germline V lookup: CDR1 SGHTA, CDR2 FQGNSA. CDR3 nucleotide sequence: TGTGCCAGCAGCTTAGCTGGGAACCGAAACTCTGGAAACACCATATATTTT. This gives the protein CASSLAGNRNSGNTIYF. Looking up the rest from reference TRBV7-2 and TRBJ1-3 gives the full variable domain: GAGVSQSPSNKVTEKGKDVELRCDPISGHTALYWYRQSLGQGLEFLIYFQGNSAPDKSGLPSDRFSAERTGGSVSTLTIQRTQQEDSAVYLCASSLAGNRNSGNTIYFGEGSWLTVV.

The chain combines TRBV5-1 with TRBJ1-6; tentatively, D is TRBD1 (6 bases). Trimming shortened V by 4 bases and J by 7 bases, and 15 bases separated the two germline ends. This CDR3 spans 15 amino acids. Germline V gives CDR1 SGHRS, CDR2 YFSETQ. This CDR3 is CASSRGAGENSPLHF. The CDR3 bases are TGCGCCAGCAGCCGAGGCGCAGGGGAAAATTCACCCCTCCACTTT. Drawing the rest from reference TRBV5-1 and TRBJ1-6, the complete variable domain is KAGVTQTPRYLIKTRGQQVTLSCSPISGHRSVSWYQQTPGQGLQFLFEYFSETQRNKGNFPGRFSGRQFSNSRSEMNVSTLELGDSALYLCASSRGAGENSPLHFGNGTRLTVT.

This chain joins TRBV4-2 and TRBJ2-2, with 12 bases matching TRBD2. There are 17 residues in the CDR3. Germline CDR1 is LGHNA and CDR2 is YNFKEQ. V lost 5 bases to trimming and J lost 4 bases; unmatched junction nucleotides: 8. The CDR3 loop reads CASSVLAGGPGTGELFF. The CDR3 DNA is TGTGCCAGCAGCGTGCTAGCGGGGGGGCCCGGCACCGGGGAGCTGTTTTTT.

As to this clonotype: An end of the junction does not agree with germline; a read error may underlie this. Here the CDR3 reads CASSLGGQPFQETQYF. The CDR3 DNA is TGTGCTAGCAGCTTAGGGGGGCAGCCCTTCCAAGAGACCCAGTACTTC. The rearrangement joins TRBV7-7 to TRBJ2-5; D might be TRBD1 or TRBD2, each matching 6 bases. This CDR3 contains 16 residues. Germline V gene data show CDR1 as SSHAT and CDR2 as FNYEAQ (reference sequence). Full variable domain (remainder filled in from reference TRBV7-7 and TRBJ2-5): GAGVSQSPRYKVTKRGQDVTLRCDPISSHATLYWYQQALGQGPEFLTYFNYEAQPDKSGLPSDRFSAERPEGSISTLTIQRTEQRDSAMYRCASSLGGQPFQETQYFGPGTRLLVL.

The chain carries TRBV10-3 and TRBJ2-5; D might be TRBD2 (6 bases). Trimming removed 8 bases from V and 5 bases from J, with 15 bases in between. Germline V gene lookup returns CDR1 ENHRY and CDR2 SYGVKD. The CDR3 runs to 13 residues. CDR3 in DNA: TGTGCCATCGGAGGGCTCATGTCGGAGACCCAGTACTTC. It specifies CAIGGLMSETQYF.

Only a few counts were recorded for this clonotype. Relative to the germline gene, one junction end is altered; a read error may explain this. The chain has TRBV7-8 and TRBJ2-3; the D call may be TRBD1 or TRBD2 (5 bases each). The V gene's germline CDR1 is SGHVS and CDR2 FQNEAQ. The CDR3 runs 15 residues. The CDR3 bases are TGTGCCAGCAGCTTACTAGCTGGGGCAACAGCTACGCAGTATTTT. Its protein product is CASSLLAGATATQYF. Full variable domain (rest looked up from reference TRBV7-8 and TRBJ2-3): GAGVSQSPRYKVAKRGQDVALRCDPISGHVSLFWYQQALGQGPEFLTYFQNEAQLDKSGLPSDRFFAERPEGSVSTLKIQRTQQEDSAVYLCASSLLAGATATQYFGPGTRLTVL.

The chain is built from TRBV20-1 and TRBJ2-1; the D gene is possibly TRBD2 (5 bases). The germline V and J ends were trimmed by 0 bases and 0 bases, with 15 bases remaining between them. This CDR3 spans 17 amino acids. Germline CDR1 and CDR2: DFQATT and SNEGSKA (reference sequence). The CDR3 here is CSARDAGGQASYNEQFF. In nucleotides, the CDR3 is TGCAGTGCTAGAGATGCGGGCGGGCAGGCCTCCTACAATGAGCAGTTCTTC.

This clonotype has more than one count but fewer than ten. The rearrangement joins TRBV6-2 or TRBV6-3 to TRBJ2-5; 10 bases map to TRBD1. V was clipped by 5 bases and J by 4 bases; unmatched bases: 4. Germline values: CDR1 MNHEY, CDR2 SVGEGT. The CDR3 is 14 residues long. The CDR3 DNA follows: TGTGCCAGCAGTGGACAGGGGGTTCGAGAGACCCAGTACTTC. Translation: CASSGQGVRETQYF.

This clonotype was seen more than once but under ten times. The chain links TRBV12-3 or TRBV12-4 to TRBJ2-3; 8 nucleotides line up with TRBD2. The CDR3 covers 16 residues. With 5 bases clipped from V and 4 bases from J, the junction kept 11 bases outside the gene matches. CDR3 residues: CASSPVGRGAADTQYF. In nucleotides, the CDR3 is TGTGCCAGCAGTCCCGTTGGGCGGGGGGCCGCAGATACGCAGTATTTT.

Many counts were recorded for this clonotype. The chain carries TRBV7-3 and TRBJ2-1; 8 positions agree with TRBD2. V was pared by 8 bases and J by 3 bases, with 9 bases of the junction left unmatched. This CDR3 contains 15 residues. Germline CDR1 SGHTA, CDR2 FQGTGA. The CDR3: CASSLGGLGYNEQFF. The CDR3 region has the DNA TGTGCCAGCTCCCTAGGGGGACTAGGCTACAATGAGCAGTTCTTC. Using reference TRBV7-3 and TRBJ2-1 for the parts outside the CDR3, the full variable domain is GAGVSQTPSNKVTEKGKYVELRCDPISGHTALYWYRQSLGQGPEFLIYFQGTGAADDSGLPNDRFFAVRPEGSVSTLKIQRTERGDSAVYLCASSLGGLGYNEQFFGPGTRLTVL.

The chain employs TRBV5-1 and TRBJ2-3, with TRBD1 matching over 8 bases. The CDR3 has 16 residues. V gave up 1 base and J gave up 3 bases; unmatched junction bases: 7. Per the germline V gene, CDR1 is SGHRS and CDR2 is YFSETQ. The DNA for the CDR3 is TGCGCCAGCAGCTTGACTACAGGGGGAAGAACAGATACGCAGTATTTT. It encodes CASSLTTGGRTDTQYF.

This clonotype was counted between two and nine times. The gene calls are TRBV7-2 and TRBJ2-2; 7 bases fit TRBD1. V gave up 1 base and J gave up 7 bases; unmatched junction bases: 3. The CDR3 is 14 amino acids. The V gene's germline CDR1 is SGHTA and CDR2 FQGNSA. CDR3 residues: CASSLVGGIGELFF. DNA of the CDR3: TGTGCCAGCAGCTTAGTAGGGGGCATCGGGGAGCTGTTTTTT.

The chain combines TRBV30 with TRBJ2-2; either TRBD1 or TRBD2 may fit D (5 bases each). Trimming took off 0 bases at V and 6 bases at J, with 14 bases between the two ends. This CDR3 is 15 amino acids long. Germline CDR1 reads GTSNPN; CDR2 reads SVGIG (reference sequence). The CDR3 here is CAWSVGQGESGELFF. The DNA for the CDR3 is TGTGCCTGGAGTGTAGGTCAGGGAGAATCCGGGGAGCTGTTTTTT.

This clonotype was recorded at least ten times. The J gene is TRBJ1-1, the V gene TRBV4-1; D gene uncertain. The CDR3 has 17 residues. V lost 0 bases, J lost 4 bases, and 18 bases lay in between. In germline, CDR1 is MGHRA, CDR2 YSYEKL. The CDR3 sequence: CASSQDRSPQVGTEAFF. CDR3 nucleotide sequence: TGCGCCAGCAGCCAAGATAGGAGCCCGCAGGTTGGCACTGAAGCTTTCTTT.